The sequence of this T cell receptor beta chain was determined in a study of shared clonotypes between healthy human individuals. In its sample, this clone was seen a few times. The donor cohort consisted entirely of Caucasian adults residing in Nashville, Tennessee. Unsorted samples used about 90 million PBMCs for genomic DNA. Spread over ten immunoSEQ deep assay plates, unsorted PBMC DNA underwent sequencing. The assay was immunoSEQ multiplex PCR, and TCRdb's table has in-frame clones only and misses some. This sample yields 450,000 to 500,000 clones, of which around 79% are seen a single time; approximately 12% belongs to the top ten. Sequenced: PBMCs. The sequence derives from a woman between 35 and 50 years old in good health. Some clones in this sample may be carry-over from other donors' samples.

In nucleotides, the CDR3 is TGTGCCACCAGCAGAGATCAGCTAGCGGGAGGGCCGTACGGGAATGAGCAGTTCTTC. Translating it yields CATSRDQLAGGPYGNEQFF. The chain combines TRBV15 with TRBJ2-1, with 12 bases aligning to TRBD2. Germline V gives CDR1 LNHNV, CDR2 YYDKDF (reference sequence). The CDR3 has 19 residues. The trim removed 0 bases at V and 7 bases at J, leaving 13 bases unmatched.